This TCR beta chain was recorded in a study of T cells in Graves' hyperthyroidism and ophthalmopathy. The V segment lost 1 base and the J segment 1 base; nucleotides outside the gene matches: 13. This CDR3 is 18 amino acids long. CDR1 is SQVTM, CDR2 ANQGSEA, per germline. General observations from the study: Most thyroid clonotypes expanded above 0.001 were also detected in blood.

Amplification yielded TCR beta CDR3 regions, with RNA transcripts as the source. Using the HTBI primer set, a first-round RT-PCR was run on the TCR CDR3. TCRdb used MiXCR to reprocess the multiplex PCR reads, holding one entry per CDR3 protein. The sample contains 300,000 to 500,000 distinct CDR3 sequences, more than 13% of which appear only once. Concerning this clonotype itself: Its antigen is currently unknown.

The sequence was collected from a man aged 50 to 59 with Graves' ophthalmopathy. Sequenced sample: blood. The rearrangement links TRBV29-1 to TRBJ2-3; 8 bases line up with TRBD1. The CDR3 bases are TGCAGCGTTGAAGGGGCCCTCCGGACAGGGCAGCGCACAGATACGCAGTATTTT. It is translated as CSVEGALRTGQRTDTQYF.